This entry lists 32 T cell receptor beta chains sequenced from one sample in a study of read filtering for tumor transcriptome and immune sequencing. Molecular barcoded adaptors covering alpha/delta and beta/gamma chains were used on approximately 440 ng RNA. TCRdb recomputed calls from the reads with MiXCR, one row per CDR3 protein. The sample yields just over 14,000 distinct CDR3 sequences, about a fifth seen once. Sequenced sample: a population of CD138-negative cells sorted from bone marrow. The receptors here all came from a donor aged 40 or older with multiple myeloma.

Comments on this clonotype: This is likely an artifact of a read error, given a far larger clone one base away. This likely comes from a read error, as the CDR3 has no conserved phenylalanine or tryptophan at its end. Here the CDR3 DNA reads TGTGCCAGCAGTTACTCTCCACGGGACAGCCATCGGGGGGCCAACGTCCTGACTCTC. It encodes CASSYSPRDSHRGANVLTL. The J gene is TRBJ2-6, the V gene TRBV6-5; TRBD1 agrees at 7 bases. V shed 0 bases and J 4 bases; nucleotides not matched to a gene: 12. Germline V gives CDR1 MNHEY, CDR2 SVGAGI. There are 19 residues in the CDR3.

This clonotype was seen a handful of times. This chain links TRBV2 with TRBJ1-5, with 8 positions matching TRBD1. Germline assignment: CDR1 SNHLY and CDR2 FYNNEI. There are 15 residues in the CDR3. V lost 4 bases and J lost 7; bases outside the gene matches: 9. The CDR3 protein is CASSGQGAGQQPQHF. CDR3 DNA sequence: TGTGCCAGCAGTGGCCAGGGGGCTGGGCAACAGCCCCAGCATTTT.

In this sample, this clonotype turned up a few times. In DNA form, the CDR3 reads TGTGCCAGCAGTCCGGGACAGGGGGCCTCGTGGCCCCAGCATTTT. Translated, it gives CASSPGQGASWPQHF. V usage is TRBV12-3 or TRBV12-4 and J usage is TRBJ1-5; 12 nucleotides agree with TRBD1. J gave up 9 bases and V 5 bases, and 8 bases lay outside the gene matches. CDR3 length: 15 residues.

This clonotype appeared many times. The chain uses TRBV29-1 and TRBJ1-1, with D unresolved. This CDR3 region has 12 residues. With 3 bases removed from V and 10 bases from J, the gap between germline ends came to 15 bases. Per germline, CDR1 SQVTM and CDR2 ANQGSEA. CDR3: CSVDYGLLGAFF. The CDR3 coding sequence is TGCAGCGTTGATTACGGGCTTTTGGGAGCTTTCTTT.

The chain is built from TRBV12-3 or TRBV12-4 and TRBJ1-5; D perhaps matches TRBD1 (6 bases). Deletions cut 7 bases from V and 4 bases from J, with 20 bases between. The CDR3 is 16 amino acids. DNA for the CDR3: TGTGCCAGCACCACACAGGGATGGGGGGGAAATCAGCCCCAGCATTTT. Residues: CASTTQGWGGNQPQHF.

Worth noting for this clonotype: Compared with germline, one end of the junction differs, possibly owing to a read error. The chain carries TRBV2 and TRBJ2-2; 9 nucleotides align to TRBD1. The CDR3 spans 16 residues. The germline CDR1 and CDR2 sequences are SNHLY and FYNNEI. CDR3 loop: CASSYQQGAVTWELFF. CDR3 sequence (DNA): TGTGCCAGCAGCTACCAACAGGGGGCTGTCACCTGGGAGCTGTTTTTT.

This clonotype was seen at least ten times. The CDR3 bases are TGCAGTGCTAGTCCCGGGACAGGGGAAGAGACCCAGTACTTC. Its translation: CSASPGTGEETQYF. The V and J genes are TRBV20-1 and TRBJ2-5; TRBD1 matches 10 bases. The length of the CDR3 is 14 residues. J gave up 3 bases and V 3 bases, and 4 bases lay outside the gene matches. CDR1 and CDR2 (germline): DFQATT, SNEGSKA (reference sequence).

Turning to this clonotype: An end of the junction does not agree with germline; a read error may underlie this. The chain recombines TRBV11-2 with TRBJ1-2, with a tentative D call TRBD1 (6 bases). CDR1 and CDR2 (germline): SGHAT, FQNNGV. This CDR3 is built from 15 residues. The CDR3 protein is CASSFRTAGAYGHTF. The DNA for the CDR3 is TGTGCCAGCAGCTTCCGGACAGCGGGGGCCTATGGCCACACCTTC.

Worth noting for this clonotype: Here the CDR3 omits its conserved ending phenylalanine or tryptophan, so a read error is the likely source. The chain couples TRBV6-6 to TRBJ2-2, with D perhaps TRBD1 (6 bases). This CDR3 region has 15 residues. V was trimmed by 7 bases and J by 4 bases, leaving 16 bases between them. Germline V gene sequence: CDR1 MNHNY, CDR2 SVGAGI (reference sequence). Here the CDR3 reads CASIHQTGTTGELFL. The CDR3 region has the DNA TGTGCCAGCATCCACCAGACAGGCACCACCGGGGAGCTGTTTCTT.

Points on this clonotype: At one end the junction does not follow the germline gene, possibly because of a read error. The J gene is TRBJ2-6, the V gene TRBV20-1; TRBD1 might be the D (5 bases). The CDR3 has 16 amino acids. Germline loops: CDR1 DFQATT, CDR2 SNEGSKA (reference sequence). CDR3 bases: TGCAGTGTTCGCGTACGGATGAGCTCTGGGGCCAGCGTCCTGACTTTC. Protein product: CSVRVRMSSGASVLTF.

By share of the sample, this clonotype is medium-sized. This chain links TRBV7-8 with TRBJ2-1; no clear D gene. Germline V gene data show CDR1 as SGHVS and CDR2 as FQNEAQ. The CDR3 has 10 residues. Trimming pared 4 bases from V and 12 bases from J, leaving 7 bases between. This CDR3 is CASSSTVQFF. CDR3 sequence (DNA): TGTGCCAGCAGCTCCACCGTGCAGTTCTTC.

The rearrangement links TRBV6-6 to TRBJ2-5, with unresolved D. The V end was cut by 5 bases, the J end by 5 bases, with 15 bases between. The CDR3 consists of 14 residues. The germline V gene encodes CDR1 MNHNY and CDR2 SVGAGI (reference sequence). The CDR3 loop reads CASSRNKGRETQYF. The CDR3, as DNA: TGTGCCAGCAGTCGCAACAAGGGCCGGGAGACCCAGTACTTC.

At least ten counts were recorded for this clonotype. The chain joins TRBV20-1 to TRBJ1-6; no reliable D call. V was trimmed by 3 bases and J by 1 base, leaving 7 bases between them. CDR3 length equals 14 residues. CDR1 and CDR2 from the germline V gene are DFQATT and SNEGSKA (reference sequence). This chain's CDR3 is CSARGSSYNSPLHF. The DNA of the CDR3 is TGCAGTGCTAGGGGTAGTTCCTATAATTCACCCCTCCACTTT.

This clonotype was recorded at least ten times. The chain combines TRBV7-2 with TRBJ2-1; 7 positions match TRBD1. The CDR3 runs to 13 residues. Germline CDR1 and CDR2: SGHTA and FQGNSA. With V trimmed by 6 bases and J by 15 bases, 14 bases remained unmatched. The CDR3 region has the DNA TGTGCCAGCAGACCAAGGGACAGTTTGATACCGTTCTTC. Translating it yields CASRPRDSLIPFF.

The V gene is TRBV29-1, the J gene TRBJ2-3, with 8 bases identical to TRBD2. The ends lost 4 bases at V and 3 bases at J; junction bases unmatched: 12. CDR1 is SQVTM, CDR2 ANQGSEA, per germline. The CDR3 sequence is 16 residues long. This CDR3 is CSVVVLAGRRTDTQYF. As DNA, the CDR3 is TGCAGCGTTGTGGTCTTAGCGGGACGGCGGACAGATACGCAGTATTTT.

This clonotype was seen at least ten times. This sequence joins TRBV20-1 and TRBJ2-2; D is uncertain. V lost 0 bases and J lost 1, with 0 bases in between. The V gene's germline CDR1 is DFQATT and CDR2 SNEGSKA (reference sequence). The CDR3 contains 12 residues. The DNA of the CDR3 is TGCAGTGCTAGAGAGAACACCGGGGAGCTGTTTTTT. Its translation is CSARENTGELFF.

About this clonotype: The junction and the germline gene differ at one end; a read error may be behind it. The chain links TRBV11-1 to TRBJ1-1; TRBD1 agrees at 7 bases. CDR1 and CDR2 (germline): SGHAT, FQDESV (reference sequence). The CDR3 extends over 14 amino acids. The CDR3 sequence is CACSKQGTNIEAFF. In DNA form, the CDR3 reads TGTGCCTGCAGTAAACAGGGGACTAACATTGAAGCTTTCTTT.

Points on this clonotype: A single base separates this from a much larger clone, so it may be a read error. This chain joins TRBV28 and TRBJ2-7; D might be TRBD1 or TRBD2, each matching 5 bases. Germline assignment: CDR1 MDHEN and CDR2 SYDVKM. V was trimmed by 5 bases and J by 5 bases, leaving 13 bases between them. CDR3 size: 13 residues. The CDR3 DNA reads as TGTGCCAGCAGTGGGACGAGAATCCACGAGCAGTACTTC. Its protein is CASSGTRIHEQYF.

Worth noting for this clonotype: Given the absence of the conserved phenylalanine or tryptophan at the CDR3 end, a read error is likely. The J gene is TRBJ2-5, the V gene TRBV15; D unresolved. Germline CDR1 is LNHNV and CDR2 is YYDKDF (reference sequence). V was shortened by 0 bases and J by 2 bases, with 10 bases between the two germline ends. This CDR3 spans 15 amino acids. This CDR3 is CATSRDRATQETQYL. In DNA form, the CDR3 reads TGTGCCACCAGCAGAGATCGAGCAACTCAAGAGACCCAGTACCTC.

This clonotype has ten or more counts. The CDR3 DNA reads TGTGCCAGCTCACCACCGTTAATTCCAGCCATTAACAATCTGGGAATGTTGAATGAGCAGTTCTTC. This translates into CASSPPLIPAINNLGMLNEQFF. The rearrangement uses TRBV18 and TRBJ2-1; D is uncertain. This CDR3 region has 22 residues. Germline assignment: CDR1 KGHSH and CDR2 LQKENI. With 0 bases removed from V and 7 bases from J, the gap between germline ends came to 34 bases.

This clonotype has just a few counts. The chain uses TRBV5-1 and TRBJ1-1, with a possible D match to TRBD1 (5 bases). Germline lookup yields CDR1 SGHRS and CDR2 YFSETQ. This CDR3 region has 15 residues. Trimming stripped 0 bases from V and 1 base from J, with 10 bases between. CDR3 DNA: TGCGCCAGCAGCTTGGTTGGGGCGCGGAACACTGAAGCTTTCTTT. This translates into CASSLVGARNTEAFF.

In its sample, this clonotype was seen a few times. The chain links TRBV5-1 to TRBJ2-7; D assignment may be TRBD1 or TRBD2 (5 bases each). Germline CDR1 and CDR2: SGHRS and YFSETQ. The length of the CDR3 is 13 residues. Trimming shortened V by 4 bases and J by 4 bases, and 12 bases separated the two germline ends. Written as DNA, the CDR3 is TGCGCCAGCAGCCGGGACGGAACTTACGAGCAGTACTTC. It codes for CASSRDGTYEQYF.

This clonotype was recorded many times. V and J are TRBV7-6 and TRBJ1-1; 7 positions match TRBD1. The CDR3 contains 17 residues. V was clipped by 1 base and J by 1 base; unmatched bases: 9. Germline-derived CDR1 and CDR2 are SGHVS and FNYEAQ. CDR3 sequence (DNA): TGTGCCAGCAGCTTAGGAATGCTCCGGGACAGGAACACTGAAGCTTTCTTT. It codes for CASSLGMLRDRNTEAFF.

This clonotype was recorded many times. The chain links TRBV5-1 to TRBJ2-7; unclear D gene. The CDR3 contains 14 residues. Germline values: CDR1 SGHRS, CDR2 YFSETQ. V shed 7 bases and J shed 0 bases, with 14 bases lying between them. CDR3 region: CASRDGPSSYEQYF. As DNA, the CDR3 is TGCGCCAGCCGAGATGGACCCAGCTCCTACGAGCAGTACTTC.

The table lists this clonotype with a few counts. This chain connects TRBV27 to TRBJ2-7, with 12 bases lining up with TRBD2. The CDR3 extends over 15 amino acids. Per the germline V gene, CDR1 is MNHEY and CDR2 is SMNVEV (reference sequence). Unmatched junction bases numbered 4, after V lost 4 bases and J lost 3 bases. The CDR3 DNA reads TGTGCCAGCAGTTCACTAGCGGGAGGCCGCTACGAGCAGTACTTC. This codes for CASSSLAGGRYEQYF.

A few counts support this clonotype. Just one base apart from a much larger clone, this may be a read error. The conserved phenylalanine or tryptophan normally closing the CDR3 is absent here, so this likely arose from a read error. This sequence joins TRBV11-3 and TRBJ2-1; TRBD1 matches at 8 bases. Germline V gene data show CDR1 as SGHNT and CDR2 as YENEEA. The CDR3 loop spans 15 amino acids. V dropped 4 bases and J dropped 3; count of bases not matched to a gene: 5. For the CDR3, the DNA is TGTGCCAGCAGCTCCACAGGGGGTCGCTACAATGAGCAGTTCCTC. Its translation is CASSSTGGRYNEQFL.

In this sample, this clonotype turned up a few times. The chain links TRBV4-1 to TRBJ1-6; tentatively, D is TRBD1 (5 bases). Per germline, CDR1 MGHRA and CDR2 YSYEKL. V lost 0 bases and J 10 bases, leaving 22 bases between the germline ends. CDR3 size: 18 residues. CDR3 region: CASSQEGSGMGPNSPLHF. DNA for the CDR3: TGCGCCAGCAGCCAAGAGGGTTCAGGGATGGGGCCTAACTCACCCCTCCACTTT.

This clonotype was seen more than once but under ten times. The chain couples TRBV9 to TRBJ1-1; no reliable D call. CDR1 SGDLS and CDR2 YYNGEE come from the germline V gene. The CDR3 covers 16 residues. Deletions cut 1 base from V and 0 bases from J, with 13 bases between. The CDR3 loop is CASSVFGLSLNTEAFF. As DNA, the CDR3 is TGTGCCAGCAGCGTATTTGGATTGAGTCTGAACACTGAAGCTTTCTTT.

The V and J genes are TRBV10-3 and TRBJ2-5; possible D gene TRBD1, 6 bases. The CDR3 covers 13 residues. The germline V gene encodes CDR1 ENHRY and CDR2 SYGVKD. The V and J ends lost 3 bases and 5 bases respectively, with 10 bases between them. CDR3 coding DNA: TGTGCCATCAGTGACAGGGGTCGGGAGACCCAGTACTTC. This translates into CAISDRGRETQYF.

The table lists this clonotype with a count of one. The junction departs from germline at one end; a sequencing error may be responsible. The chain joins TRBV6-1 to TRBJ2-1; D is perhaps TRBD2 (6 bases). The CDR3 is 14 amino acids. Germline V CDR1 and CDR2: MNHNS, SASEGT. The DNA for the CDR3 is TGTGCCCGCAGTCCCGGGACTTTCTACAATGAGCAGCTCTTC. Translating gives CARSPGTFYNEQLF.

This chain connects TRBV5-1 to TRBJ2-1; 8 bases align to TRBD2. V was clipped by 5 bases and J by 4 bases; unmatched bases: 5. The CDR3 sequence is 14 residues long. Germline V lookup: CDR1 SGHRS, CDR2 YFSETQ. CDR3 in amino acids: CASSSGTSYNEQFF. DNA for the CDR3: TGCGCCAGCAGTTCCGGGACTAGTTACAATGAGCAGTTCTTC.

There are many counts of this clonotype. This chain joins TRBV3-1 and TRBJ1-4, with D maybe TRBD1 (6 bases). The CDR3 has 13 residues. The V and J ends lost 1 base and 6 bases respectively, with 6 bases between them. CDR1 is LGHDT, CDR2 YNNKEL, per germline (reference sequence). The CDR3: CASSQAGDEKLFF. Here the CDR3 DNA reads TGTGCCAGCAGCCAAGCAGGGGATGAAAAACTGTTTTTT.